This TCR beta chain was observed in a study of T cell responses to AZD1222 COVID-19 vaccine. Study results and limitations: Reportedly, nearly half of unique spike TCRs recognized epitopes outside B.1.351/B.1.1.7 mutations. Repertoire sampling happened only post peak T cell response.

A remark on this clone: Its specificity is not known.

The data were produced by immunoSEQ multiplex PCR, yet TCRdb's version contains in-frame clones alone and is incomplete. The sample has more than 150,000 clones, around 89% seen once; the top ten hold roughly 27%. This CDR3 is 13 amino acids long. The germline V gene encodes CDR1 DFQATT and CDR2 SNEGSKA (reference sequence). With V trimmed by 5 bases and J by 6 bases, 7 bases remained unmatched. The V gene is TRBV20-1, the J gene TRBJ1-1; 9 positions agree with TRBD1. The sequence came from an adult who received the AZD1222 COVID-19 vaccine. The sequencing here drew on peripheral blood, taken 28 days after the second AZD1222 dose. The DNA of the CDR3 is TGCAGTGCTGGTGGACAGGGGCGGTCTGAAGCTTTCTTT. Translating gives CSAGGQGRSEAFF.